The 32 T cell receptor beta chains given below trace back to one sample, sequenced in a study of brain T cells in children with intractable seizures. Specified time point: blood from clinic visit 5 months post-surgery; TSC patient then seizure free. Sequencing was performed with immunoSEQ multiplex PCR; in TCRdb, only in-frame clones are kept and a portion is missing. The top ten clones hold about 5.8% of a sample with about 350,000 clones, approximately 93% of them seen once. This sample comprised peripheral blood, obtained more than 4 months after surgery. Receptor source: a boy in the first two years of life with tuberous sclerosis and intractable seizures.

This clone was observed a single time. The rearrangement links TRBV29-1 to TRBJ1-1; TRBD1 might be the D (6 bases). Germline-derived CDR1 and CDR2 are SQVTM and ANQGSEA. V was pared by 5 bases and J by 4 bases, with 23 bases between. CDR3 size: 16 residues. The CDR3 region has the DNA TGCAGCGTTTTAGGCGTGGGGGGCGCGTCTGCCACTGAAGCTTTCTTT. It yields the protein CSVLGVGGASATEAFF.

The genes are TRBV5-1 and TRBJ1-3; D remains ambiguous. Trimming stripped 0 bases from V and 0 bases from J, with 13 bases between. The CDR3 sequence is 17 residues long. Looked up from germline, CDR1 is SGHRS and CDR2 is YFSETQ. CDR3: CASSLEGSQSSGNTIYF. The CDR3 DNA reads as TGCGCCAGCAGCTTGGAGGGCAGCCAGAGCTCTGGAAACACCATATATTTT.

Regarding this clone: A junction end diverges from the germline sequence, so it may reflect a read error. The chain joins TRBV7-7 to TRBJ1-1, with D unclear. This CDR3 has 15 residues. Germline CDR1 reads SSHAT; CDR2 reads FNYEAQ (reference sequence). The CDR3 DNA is TGTGCTAGCAGCTCTAACCCTGATATGGGCACTGAAGCTTTCTTT. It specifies CASSSNPDMGTEAFF.

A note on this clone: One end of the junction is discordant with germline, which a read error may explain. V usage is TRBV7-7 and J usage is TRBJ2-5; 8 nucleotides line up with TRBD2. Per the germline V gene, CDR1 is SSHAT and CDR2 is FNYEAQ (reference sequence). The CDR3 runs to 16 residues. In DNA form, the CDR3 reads TGTGCTAGCAGCTTACCGGGAGGGCCCGGGCGAGAGACCCAGTACTTC. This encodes CASSLPGGPGRETQYF.

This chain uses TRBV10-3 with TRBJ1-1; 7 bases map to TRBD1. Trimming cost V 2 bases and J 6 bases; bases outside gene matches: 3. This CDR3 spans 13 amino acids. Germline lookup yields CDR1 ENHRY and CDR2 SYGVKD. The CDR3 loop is CAISEQGEPEAFF. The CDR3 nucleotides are TGTGCCATCAGTGAGCAGGGGGAACCTGAAGCTTTCTTT.

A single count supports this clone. CDR3 bases: TGTGCCAGCAGCTCAAGTGGGCCCCAGTACTTC. Its translation is CASSSSGPQYF. The chain recombines TRBV5-4 with TRBJ2-5; unclear D gene. The CDR3 length is 11 residues. V was shortened by 3 bases and J by 9 bases, with 9 bases between the two germline ends. The germline V gene encodes CDR1 SGHNT and CDR2 YYREEE (reference sequence).

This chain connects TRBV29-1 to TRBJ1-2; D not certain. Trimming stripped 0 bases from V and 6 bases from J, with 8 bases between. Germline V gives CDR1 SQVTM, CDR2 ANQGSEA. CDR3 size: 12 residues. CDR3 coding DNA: TGCAGCGTTGAAGAGGGTGGAGATGGCTACACCTTC. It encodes CSVEEGGDGYTF.

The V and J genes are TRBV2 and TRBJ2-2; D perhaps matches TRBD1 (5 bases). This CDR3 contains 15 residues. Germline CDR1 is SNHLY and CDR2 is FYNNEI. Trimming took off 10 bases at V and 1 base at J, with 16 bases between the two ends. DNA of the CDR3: TGTGCCACAAGCAGTAGGGGCCTGAACACCGGGGAGCTGTTTTTT. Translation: CATSSRGLNTGELFF.

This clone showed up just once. This CDR3 is CASSPDSYSNQPQHF. CDR3 nucleotides: TGTGCCAGCAGTCCGGACAGTTATAGCAATCAGCCCCAGCATTTT. This chain links TRBV27 with TRBJ1-5; TRBD1 is a possible D gene (6 bases). The germline V and J ends were trimmed by 5 bases and 0 bases, with 11 bases remaining between them. Germline values: CDR1 MNHEY, CDR2 SMNVEV (reference sequence). The CDR3 consists of 15 residues.

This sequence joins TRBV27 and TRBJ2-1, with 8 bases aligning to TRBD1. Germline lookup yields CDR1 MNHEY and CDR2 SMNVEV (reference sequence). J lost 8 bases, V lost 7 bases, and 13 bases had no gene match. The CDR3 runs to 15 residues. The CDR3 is CASTDLGQGRDEQFF. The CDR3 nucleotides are TGTGCCAGCACCGACCTCGGACAGGGTCGGGATGAGCAGTTCTTC.

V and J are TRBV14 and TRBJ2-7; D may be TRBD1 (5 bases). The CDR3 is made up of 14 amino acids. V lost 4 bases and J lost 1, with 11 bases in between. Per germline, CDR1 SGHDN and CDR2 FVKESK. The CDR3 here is CASSPARVSYEQYF. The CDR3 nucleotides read TGTGCCAGCAGCCCCGCCAGGGTGTCCTACGAGCAGTACTTC.

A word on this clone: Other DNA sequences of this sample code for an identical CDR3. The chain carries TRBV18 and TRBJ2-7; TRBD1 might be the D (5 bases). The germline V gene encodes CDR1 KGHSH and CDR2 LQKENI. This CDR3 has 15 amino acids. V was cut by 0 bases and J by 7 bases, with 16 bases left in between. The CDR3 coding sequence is TGTGCCAGCTCACCACCACCGACAGTGGGGTGGGAGCAGTACTTC. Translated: CASSPPPTVGWEQYF.

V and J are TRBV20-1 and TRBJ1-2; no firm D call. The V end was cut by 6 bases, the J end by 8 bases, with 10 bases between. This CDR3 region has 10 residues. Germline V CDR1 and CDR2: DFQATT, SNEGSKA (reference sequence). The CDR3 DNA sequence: TGCAGTGCCCAGTGGAGGGGCTACACCTTC. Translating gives CSAQWRGYTF.

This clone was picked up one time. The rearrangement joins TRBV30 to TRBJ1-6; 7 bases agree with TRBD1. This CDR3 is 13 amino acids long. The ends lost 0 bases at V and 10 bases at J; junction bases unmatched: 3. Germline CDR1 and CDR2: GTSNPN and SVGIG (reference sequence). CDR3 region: CAWSVAGGSPLHF. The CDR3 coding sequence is TGTGCCTGGAGTGTTGCAGGGGGATCACCCCTCCACTTT.

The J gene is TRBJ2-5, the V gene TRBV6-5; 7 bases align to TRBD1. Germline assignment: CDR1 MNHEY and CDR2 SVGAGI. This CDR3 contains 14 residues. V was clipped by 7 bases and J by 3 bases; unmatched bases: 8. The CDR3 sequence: CASKNWGTEETQYF. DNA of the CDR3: TGTGCCAGCAAAAACTGGGGGACAGAAGAGACCCAGTACTTC.

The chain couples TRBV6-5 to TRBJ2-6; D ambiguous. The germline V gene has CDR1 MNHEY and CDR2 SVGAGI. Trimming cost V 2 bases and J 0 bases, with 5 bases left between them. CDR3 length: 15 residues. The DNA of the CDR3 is TGTGCCAGCAGTTACCAGGTCTCTGGGGCCAACGTCCTGACTTTC. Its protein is CASSYQVSGANVLTF.

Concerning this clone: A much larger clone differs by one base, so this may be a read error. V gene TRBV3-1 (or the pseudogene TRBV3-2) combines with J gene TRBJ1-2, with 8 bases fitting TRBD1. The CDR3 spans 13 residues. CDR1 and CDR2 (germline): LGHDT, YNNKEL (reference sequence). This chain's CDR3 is CAGSPTGGYGYTF. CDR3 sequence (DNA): TGTGCCGGCAGCCCTACAGGGGGGTATGGCTACACCTTC.

The CDR3 protein is CAWDRDFSYEQYF. CDR3 nucleotide sequence: TGTGCCTGGGACAGGGACTTCTCCTACGAGCAGTACTTC. The chain links TRBV30 to TRBJ2-7; perhaps TRBD1 as D (7 bases). This CDR3 has 13 amino acids. Germline values: CDR1 GTSNPN, CDR2 SVGIG (reference sequence). V was clipped by 5 bases and J by 0 bases, with 11 bases between them.

CDR3 nucleotides: TGTGCCACCAGTGCGCGCAGCGGGAGGCGGGATAGCACAGATACGCAGTATTTT. Its protein is CATSARSGRRDSTDTQYF. This chain uses TRBV24-1 with TRBJ2-3; 9 bases fit TRBD2. Germline trimming cut 5 bases from V and 0 bases from J; bases unmatched to any gene: 11. The CDR3 consists of 18 residues. The V gene's germline CDR1 is KGHDR and CDR2 SFDVKD.

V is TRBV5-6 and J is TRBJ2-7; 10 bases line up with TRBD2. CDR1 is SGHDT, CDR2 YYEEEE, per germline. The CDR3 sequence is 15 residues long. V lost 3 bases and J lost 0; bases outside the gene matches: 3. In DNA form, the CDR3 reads TGTGCCAGCAGCTGGGAGCGGGAGGGCTCCTACGAGCAGTACTTC. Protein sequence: CASSWEREGSYEQYF.

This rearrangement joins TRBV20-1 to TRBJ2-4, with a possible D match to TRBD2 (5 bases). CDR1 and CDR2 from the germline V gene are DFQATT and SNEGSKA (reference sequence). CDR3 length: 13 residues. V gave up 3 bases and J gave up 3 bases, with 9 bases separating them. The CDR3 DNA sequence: TGCAGTGCTAGTCTTGGGAGCAAAAACATTCAGTACTTC. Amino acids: CSASLGSKNIQYF.

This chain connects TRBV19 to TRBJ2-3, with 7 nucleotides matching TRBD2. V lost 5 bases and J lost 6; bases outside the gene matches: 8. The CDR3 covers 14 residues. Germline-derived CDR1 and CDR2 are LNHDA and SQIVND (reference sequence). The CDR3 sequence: CASSATSPPDTQYF. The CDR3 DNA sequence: TGTGCCAGTAGTGCGACTAGCCCACCCGATACGCAGTATTTT.

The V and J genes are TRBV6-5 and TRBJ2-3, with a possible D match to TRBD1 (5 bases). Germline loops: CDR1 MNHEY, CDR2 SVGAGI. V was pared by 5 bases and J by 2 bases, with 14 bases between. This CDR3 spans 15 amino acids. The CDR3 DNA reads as TGTGCCAGCAGTATCTACCAGGGCGACACAGATACGCAGTATTTT. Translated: CASSIYQGDTDTQYF.

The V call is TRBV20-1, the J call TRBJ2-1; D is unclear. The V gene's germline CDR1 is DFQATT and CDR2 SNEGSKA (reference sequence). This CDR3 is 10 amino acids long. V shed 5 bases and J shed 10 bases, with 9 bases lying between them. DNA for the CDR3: TGCAGTGCTGTGAGAATGGAGCAGTTCTTC. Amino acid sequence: CSAVRMEQFF.

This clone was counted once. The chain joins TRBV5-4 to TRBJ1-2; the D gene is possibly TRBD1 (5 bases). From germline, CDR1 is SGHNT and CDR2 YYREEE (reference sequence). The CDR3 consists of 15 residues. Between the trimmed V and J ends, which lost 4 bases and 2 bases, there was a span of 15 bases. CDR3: CASSHNRQGNYGYTF. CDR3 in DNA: TGTGCCAGCAGCCACAATAGGCAGGGAAACTATGGCTACACCTTC.

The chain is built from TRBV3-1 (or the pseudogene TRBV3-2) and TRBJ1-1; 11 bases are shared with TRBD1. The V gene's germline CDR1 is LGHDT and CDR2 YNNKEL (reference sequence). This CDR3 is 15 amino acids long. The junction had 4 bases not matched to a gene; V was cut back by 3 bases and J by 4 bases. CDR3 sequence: CASSHGTGGVTEAFF. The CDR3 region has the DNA TGTGCCAGCAGCCATGGGACAGGGGGAGTCACTGAAGCTTTCTTT.

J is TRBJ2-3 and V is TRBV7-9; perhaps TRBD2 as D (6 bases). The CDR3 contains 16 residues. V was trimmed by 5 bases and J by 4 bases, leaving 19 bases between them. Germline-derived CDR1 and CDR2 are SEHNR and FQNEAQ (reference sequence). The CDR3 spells CASSPDRGGFADTQYF. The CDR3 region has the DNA TGTGCCAGCAGCCCCGATCGGGGAGGATTCGCAGATACGCAGTATTTT.

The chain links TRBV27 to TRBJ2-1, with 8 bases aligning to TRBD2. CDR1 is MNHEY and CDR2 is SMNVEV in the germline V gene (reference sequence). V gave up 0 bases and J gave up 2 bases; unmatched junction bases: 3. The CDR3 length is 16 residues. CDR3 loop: CASSLSISGAYNEQFF. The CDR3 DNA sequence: TGTGCCAGCAGTTTATCGATTAGCGGGGCCTACAATGAGCAGTTCTTC.

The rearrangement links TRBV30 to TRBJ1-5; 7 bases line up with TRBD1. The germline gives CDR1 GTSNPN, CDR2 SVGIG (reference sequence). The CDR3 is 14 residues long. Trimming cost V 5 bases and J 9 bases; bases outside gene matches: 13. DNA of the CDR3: TGTGCCTGGGGGTCCGGGACAGTGTCTAGGCCCCAGCATTTT. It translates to CAWGSGTVSRPQHF.

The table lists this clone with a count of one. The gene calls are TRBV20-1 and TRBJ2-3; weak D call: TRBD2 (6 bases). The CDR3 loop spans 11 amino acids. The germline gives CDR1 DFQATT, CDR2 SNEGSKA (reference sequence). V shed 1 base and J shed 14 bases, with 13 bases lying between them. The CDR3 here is CSARGLIAAYF. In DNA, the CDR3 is TGCAGTGCTAGAGGCCTAATAGCGGCGTATTTT.

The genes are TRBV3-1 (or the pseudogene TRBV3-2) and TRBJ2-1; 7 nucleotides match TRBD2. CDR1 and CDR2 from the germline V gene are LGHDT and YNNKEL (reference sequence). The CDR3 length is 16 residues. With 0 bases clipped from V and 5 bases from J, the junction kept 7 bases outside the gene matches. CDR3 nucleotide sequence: TGTGCCAGCAGCCAAGATCCGCGGCTAGCGGACAATGAGCAGTTCTTC. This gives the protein CASSQDPRLADNEQFF.

CDR3 amino acids: CASSIDLLPYNEQFF. CDR3 DNA: TGTGCCAGCAGCATCGACTTATTACCCTACAATGAGCAGTTCTTC. This chain uses TRBV13 with TRBJ2-1; no clear D gene. This CDR3 contains 15 residues. In germline, CDR1 is PRHDT, CDR2 FYEKMQ (reference sequence). Trimming shortened V by 5 bases and J by 2 bases, and 13 bases separated the two germline ends. The variable domain in full, with the rest retrieved from reference TRBV13 and TRBJ2-1, is AAGVIQSPRHLIKEKRETATLKCYPIPRHDTVYWYQQGPGQDPQFLISFYEKMQSDKGSIPDRFSAQQFSDYHSELNMSSLELGDSALYFCASSIDLLPYNEQFFGPGTRLTVL.